This TCR beta chain was sequenced in a study of vaccination and CD4 T cells after COVID-19. This clonotype was recorded only once. The antigen is unknown. Treatment defined: roughly ten-day PBMC culture with coronavirus spike peptide pools or control peptides (ViraFEST assay). Sequenced with the Oncomine TCR Beta short-read assay was DNA taken from cultured CD4+ T cells. Using its own MiXCR run on the PCR reads, TCRdb lists one record per CDR3 protein. The repertoire has about 14,000 distinct CDR3 sequences, more than 55% of them found once; the top ten carry 19%. Germline trimming cut 3 bases from V and 9 bases from J; bases unmatched to any gene: 4. The CDR3 has 14 amino acids. Germline values: CDR1 MNHEY, CDR2 SMNVEV (reference sequence).

The clonotype comes from a human donor who had recovered from COVID-19. The V gene is TRBV27, the J gene TRBJ2-1; 11 bases match TRBD2. Sequenced input: CD4+ T cells from blood, cultured in vitro. CDR3 coding DNA: TGTGCCAGCAGTTTTAGGCTAGCGGGAGGTGAGCAGTTCTTC. It is translated as CASSFRLAGGEQFF.